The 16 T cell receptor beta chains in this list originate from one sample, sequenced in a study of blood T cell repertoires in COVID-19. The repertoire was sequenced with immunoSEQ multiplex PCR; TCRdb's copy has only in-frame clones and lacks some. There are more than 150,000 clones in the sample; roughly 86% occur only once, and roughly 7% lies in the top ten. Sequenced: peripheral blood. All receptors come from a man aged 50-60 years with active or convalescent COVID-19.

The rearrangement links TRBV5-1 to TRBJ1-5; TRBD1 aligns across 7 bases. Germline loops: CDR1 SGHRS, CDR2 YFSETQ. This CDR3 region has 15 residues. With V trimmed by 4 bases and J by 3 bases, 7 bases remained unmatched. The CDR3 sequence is CASSPSGTDNQPQHF. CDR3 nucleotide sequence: TGCGCCAGCAGCCCATCCGGGACAGACAATCAGCCCCAGCATTTT.

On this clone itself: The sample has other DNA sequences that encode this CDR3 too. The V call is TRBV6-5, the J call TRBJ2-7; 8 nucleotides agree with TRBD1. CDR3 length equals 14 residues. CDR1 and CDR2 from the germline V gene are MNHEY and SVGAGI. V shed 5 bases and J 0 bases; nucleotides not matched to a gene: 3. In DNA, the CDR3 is TGTGCCAGCAGTCGGGACAGGAGCTCCTACGAGCAGTACTTC. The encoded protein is CASSRDRSSYEQYF.

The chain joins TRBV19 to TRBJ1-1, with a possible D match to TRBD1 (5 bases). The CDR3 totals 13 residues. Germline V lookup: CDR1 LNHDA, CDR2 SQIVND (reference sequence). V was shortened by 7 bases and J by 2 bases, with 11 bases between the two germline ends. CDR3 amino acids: CASKDRLNTEAFF. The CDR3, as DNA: TGTGCCAGTAAAGACAGACTCAACACTGAAGCTTTCTTT. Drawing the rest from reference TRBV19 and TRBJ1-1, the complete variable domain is DGGITQSPKYLFRKEGQNVTLSCEQNLNHDAMYWYRQDPGQGLRLIYYSQIVNDFQKGDIAEGYSVSREKKESFPLTVTSAQKNPTAFYLCASKDRLNTEAFFGQGTRLTVV.

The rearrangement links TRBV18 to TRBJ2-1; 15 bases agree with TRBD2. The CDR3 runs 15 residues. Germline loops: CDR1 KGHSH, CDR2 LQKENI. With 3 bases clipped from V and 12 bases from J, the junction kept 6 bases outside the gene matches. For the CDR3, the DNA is TGTGCCAGCTCACCGGACCAGGGACTAGCGGGGGGGCAGTTCTTC. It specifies CASSPDQGLAGGQFF.

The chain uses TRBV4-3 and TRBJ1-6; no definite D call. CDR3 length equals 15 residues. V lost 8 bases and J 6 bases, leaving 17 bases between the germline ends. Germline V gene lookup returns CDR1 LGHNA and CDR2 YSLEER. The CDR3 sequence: CASGIRGSTNSPLHF. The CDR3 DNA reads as TGCGCCAGCGGAATCAGAGGGTCCACTAATTCACCCCTCCACTTT.

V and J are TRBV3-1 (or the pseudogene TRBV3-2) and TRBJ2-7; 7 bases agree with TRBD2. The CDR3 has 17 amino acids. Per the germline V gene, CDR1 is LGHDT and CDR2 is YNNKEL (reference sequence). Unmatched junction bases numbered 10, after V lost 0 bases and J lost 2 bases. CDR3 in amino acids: CASSQDGRALNTYEQYF. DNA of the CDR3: TGTGCCAGCAGCCAAGATGGGAGGGCTCTAAACACCTACGAGCAGTACTTC.

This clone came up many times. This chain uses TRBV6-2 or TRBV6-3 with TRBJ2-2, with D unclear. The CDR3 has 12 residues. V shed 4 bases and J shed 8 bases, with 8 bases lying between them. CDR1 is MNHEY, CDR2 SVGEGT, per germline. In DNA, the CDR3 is TGTGCCAGCAGTTTAGCATCTGGGGAGCTGTTTTTT. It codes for CASSLASGELFF.

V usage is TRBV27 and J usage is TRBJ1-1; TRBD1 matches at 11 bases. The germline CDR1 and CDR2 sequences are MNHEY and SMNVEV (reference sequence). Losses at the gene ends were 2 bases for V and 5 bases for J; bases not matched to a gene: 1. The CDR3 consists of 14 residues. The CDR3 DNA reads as TGTGCCAGCAGTTTAGGGACAGGGGGAACTGAAGCTTTCTTT. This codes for CASSLGTGGTEAFF.

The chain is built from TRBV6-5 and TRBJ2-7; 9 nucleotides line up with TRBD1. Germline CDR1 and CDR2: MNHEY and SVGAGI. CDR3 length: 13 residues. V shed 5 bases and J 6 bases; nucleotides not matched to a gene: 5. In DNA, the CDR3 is TGTGCCAGCAGTCAACAGGGGGCTTCCGAGCAGTACTTC. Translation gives CASSQQGASEQYF.

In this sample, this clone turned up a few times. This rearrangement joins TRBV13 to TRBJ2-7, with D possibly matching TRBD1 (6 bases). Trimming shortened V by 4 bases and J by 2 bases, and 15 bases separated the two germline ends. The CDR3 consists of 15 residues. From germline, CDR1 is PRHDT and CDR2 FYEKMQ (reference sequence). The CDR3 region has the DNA TGTGCCAGCAGCTCCCCCGGGACAAACACCTACGAGCAGTACTTC. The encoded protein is CASSSPGTNTYEQYF.

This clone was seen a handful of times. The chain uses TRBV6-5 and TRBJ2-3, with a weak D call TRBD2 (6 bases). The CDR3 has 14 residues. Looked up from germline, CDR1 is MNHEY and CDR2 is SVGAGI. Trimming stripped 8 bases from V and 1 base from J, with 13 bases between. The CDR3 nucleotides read TGTGCCAGCCGGCTAGCGACCCGCACAGATACGCAGTATTTT. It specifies CASRLATRTDTQYF.

CDR3 sequence: CASGRGMNTEAFF. The CDR3 DNA is TGTGCCAGCGGGAGAGGGATGAACACTGAAGCTTTCTTT. This chain joins TRBV10-3 and TRBJ1-1; D is undetermined. V lost 10 bases, J lost 0 bases, and 12 bases lay in between. The CDR3 runs to 13 residues. Germline V gene data show CDR1 as ENHRY and CDR2 as SYGVKD.

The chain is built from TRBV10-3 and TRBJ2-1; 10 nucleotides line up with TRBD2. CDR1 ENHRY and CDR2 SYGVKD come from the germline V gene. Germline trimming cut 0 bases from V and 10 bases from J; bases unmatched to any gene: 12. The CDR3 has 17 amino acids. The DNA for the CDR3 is TGTGCCATCAGTGAGTCGAGGGGACTAGCGCCCACTTCGGAGCAGTTCTTC. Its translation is CAISESRGLAPTSEQFF.

Here the CDR3 DNA reads TGTGCCAGCAGTTACTCCGGACAGACGAATGAAAAACTGTTTTTT. It codes for CASSYSGQTNEKLFF. The genes are TRBV6-2 or TRBV6-3 and TRBJ1-4, with D perhaps matching TRBD1 (6 bases). V was shortened by 0 bases and J by 5 bases, with 10 bases between the two germline ends. The CDR3 totals 15 residues. Germline V lookup: CDR1 MNHEY, CDR2 SVGEGT.

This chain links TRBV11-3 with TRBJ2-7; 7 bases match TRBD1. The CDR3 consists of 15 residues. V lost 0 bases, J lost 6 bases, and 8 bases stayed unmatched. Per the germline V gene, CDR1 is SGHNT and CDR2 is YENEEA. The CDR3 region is CASSLDLQGTSEQYF. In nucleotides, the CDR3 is TGTGCCAGCAGCTTAGATCTACAGGGGACCAGCGAGCAGTACTTC.

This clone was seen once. CDR3 residues: CASSLLDPGGNTEAFF. DNA of the CDR3: TGTGCCAGCTCACTCCTAGACCCGGGAGGGAACACTGAAGCTTTCTTT. This rearrangement joins TRBV18 to TRBJ1-1; D is uncertain. This CDR3 region has 16 residues. Germline CDR1 KGHSH, CDR2 LQKENI. V was pared by 4 bases and J by 1 base, with 16 bases between.